Below are 29 T cell receptor beta chains sequenced from a single sample in a study of cytomegalovirus exposure and HLA in healthy donors. The PCR ran on 60 Vbeta and 13 Jbeta primers. Generated by immunoSEQ multiplex PCR, the TCRdb table keeps only in-frame clones and is missing some. The repertoire includes 95,000 to 110,000 clones, over 70% of them detected once, and approximately 2.1% sits in the top ten. What was sequenced was PBMCs. The receptor set was obtained from a man aged 30 to 45 in good health and CMV-seronegative.

Only a few counts were recorded for this clone. Other DNA sequences in the sample encode the same CDR3. This sequence joins TRBV7-9 and TRBJ1-1; D perhaps matches TRBD1 (5 bases). This CDR3 has 13 residues. V was cut by 5 bases and J by 5 bases, with 12 bases left in between. Germline CDR1 SEHNR, CDR2 FQNEAQ (reference sequence). CDR3 bases: TGTGCCAGCAGCCCTCCGGGGGGGACTGAAGCTTTCTTT. Translation gives CASSPPGGTEAFF. The full variable domain, with the rest looked up from reference TRBV7-9 and TRBJ1-1, is DTGVSQNPRHKITKRGQNVTFRCDPISEHNRLYWYRQTLGQGPEFLTYFQNEAQLEKSRLLSDRFSAERPKGSFSTLEIQRTEQGDSAMYLCASSPPGGTEAFFGQGTRLTVV.

The CDR3 sequence: CASSLQTSGGKETQYF. Written as DNA, the CDR3 is TGCGCCAGCAGCTTGCAAACTAGCGGGGGAAAAGAGACCCAGTACTTC. J is TRBJ2-5 and V is TRBV5-1, with 11 bases aligning to TRBD2. Germline V CDR1 and CDR2: SGHRS, YFSETQ. This CDR3 contains 16 residues. After removal of 1 base from V and 3 bases from J, the junction contained 5 bases not matched to a gene.

The chain joins TRBV5-6 to TRBJ2-5; a weak D match, TRBD2 (6 bases). Germline V gene data show CDR1 as SGHDT and CDR2 as YYEEEE. V lost 4 bases and J 1 base, leaving 14 bases between the germline ends. CDR3 length: 15 residues. The CDR3 region is CASSRTGRGQETQYF. CDR3 DNA sequence: TGTGCCAGCAGCCGGACTGGGCGGGGCCAAGAGACCCAGTACTTC. Looking up the rest from reference TRBV5-6 and TRBJ2-5 gives the full variable domain: DAGVTQSPTHLIKTRGQQVTLRCSPKSGHDTVSWYQQALGQGPQFIFQYYEEEERQRGNFPDRFSGHQFPNYSSELNVNALLLGDSALYLCASSRTGRGQETQYFGPGTRLLVL.

The chain carries TRBV29-1 and TRBJ2-2, with TRBD1 matching over 8 bases. CDR1 is SQVTM and CDR2 is ANQGSEA in the germline V gene. The CDR3 is 13 residues long. The V and J ends lost 7 bases and 1 base, in that order; junction bases with no gene match: 2. CDR3 region: CSAGTGNTGELFF. The CDR3 region has the DNA TGCAGCGCCGGGACAGGGAACACCGGGGAGCTGTTTTTT.

In its sample, this clone was seen once. The J gene is TRBJ2-7, the V gene TRBV29-1; 8 bases agree with TRBD2. The CDR3 covers 16 residues. CDR1 SQVTM and CDR2 ANQGSEA come from the germline V gene. The junction had 20 bases not matched to a gene; V was cut back by 7 bases and J by 6 bases. The CDR3 DNA follows: TGCAGCGCCGAGGGTAGCCGAGGACTAGCTAGGGGCGAGCAGTACTTC. Translation gives CSAEGSRGLARGEQYF.

The chain employs TRBV19 and TRBJ2-1, with a tentative D call TRBD2 (6 bases). V was clipped by 10 bases and J by 0 bases, with 10 bases between them. The CDR3 totals 13 residues. Germline CDR1 and CDR2: LNHDA and SQIVND (reference sequence). The DNA of the CDR3 is TGTGCCATAGGGACTGGCTCCTACAATGAGCAGTTCTTC. Translation gives CAIGTGSYNEQFF.

This chain joins TRBV15 and TRBJ1-1; possible D gene TRBD1, 6 bases. The CDR3 runs 15 residues. V was shortened by 5 bases and J by 1 base, with 14 bases between the two germline ends. Germline CDR1 is LNHNV and CDR2 is YYDKDF (reference sequence). The CDR3 sequence is CATSLSGTSNTEAFF. As DNA, the CDR3 is TGTGCCACCAGCCTCTCCGGGACATCGAACACTGAAGCTTTCTTT.

The chain couples TRBV23-1 to TRBJ2-3, with 9 bases lining up with TRBD2. TRBV23-1 is designated an ORF whose function remains uncertain. The CDR3 loop spans 14 amino acids. V lost 9 bases and J lost 2; bases outside the gene matches: 6. The CDR3 loop reads CARVIAGVTDTQYF. For the CDR3, the DNA is TGCGCCAGGGTTATAGCGGGAGTCACAGATACGCAGTATTTT.

This clone turned up a few times. The J gene is TRBJ1-2, the V gene TRBV2, with D maybe TRBD1 (6 bases). V lost 6 bases and J 0 bases, leaving 8 bases between the germline ends. Germline-derived CDR1 and CDR2 are SNHLY and FYNNEI. This CDR3 region has 13 residues. The CDR3 loop is CASRRQANYGYTF. The CDR3 nucleotides read TGTGCCAGCAGGAGACAGGCTAACTATGGCTACACCTTC.

V gene TRBV29-1 combines with J gene TRBJ1-2, with TRBD1 matching over 10 bases. Trimming cost V 6 bases and J 6 bases; bases outside gene matches: 13. The CDR3 loop spans 15 amino acids. CDR1 is SQVTM and CDR2 is ANQGSEA in the germline V gene. The CDR3 loop reads CSVPSGLGQGNGYTF. CDR3 DNA sequence: TGCAGCGTGCCAAGTGGCTTGGGACAGGGGAATGGCTACACCTTC.

The chain carries TRBV30 and TRBJ2-7, with 9 bases identical to TRBD1. CDR3 length: 16 residues. Trimming cost V 0 bases and J 0 bases; bases outside gene matches: 6. Germline CDR1 reads GTSNPN; CDR2 reads SVGIG (reference sequence). In nucleotides, the CDR3 is TGTGCCTGGAGTGTATATGGGACAGGGTTCTCCTACGAGCAGTACTTC. Amino acids: CAWSVYGTGFSYEQYF.

This clone appeared a single time. The chain uses TRBV23-1 and TRBJ2-7, with no clear D. TRBV23-1 is filed as an ORF, its function uncertain. The CDR3 runs 11 residues. V was pared by 4 bases and J by 3 bases, with 4 bases between. The CDR3 nucleotides read TGCGCCAGCAGTCTCCACTACGAGCAGTACTTC. Encoded protein: CASSLHYEQYF.

Concerning this clone: This CDR3 fails to terminate in the conserved phenylalanine or tryptophan, so it likely reflects a read error. It is unclear where the CDR3 begins or ends on the DNA, so no DNA is shown, and the CDR3 is as TCRdb lists it. J is TRBJ1-5 and V is TRBV6-1. Germline assignment: CDR1 MNHNS and CDR2 SASEGT. The CDR3 is 8 amino acids in total, end residues counted. The CDR3 reads CASSEVRG.

J is TRBJ2-7 and V is TRBV11-2; weak D call: TRBD1 (6 bases). Deletions cut 7 bases from V and 2 bases from J, with 18 bases between. CDR1 and CDR2 (germline): SGHAT, FQNNGV. The CDR3 extends over 15 amino acids. The CDR3, as DNA: TGTGCCAGCACCCCACAAAGGGGGACCCCCTACGAGCAGTACTTC. It is translated as CASTPQRGTPYEQYF.

This sequence joins TRBV4-1 and TRBJ1-5, with 8 bases lining up with TRBD1. There are 17 residues in the CDR3. CDR1 and CDR2 (germline): MGHRA, YSYEKL. The ends lost 1 base at V and 3 bases at J; junction bases unmatched: 8. This CDR3 is CASSQGARTGFNQPQHF. Here the CDR3 DNA reads TGCGCCAGCAGCCAAGGGGCGAGGACAGGGTTCAATCAGCCCCAGCATTTT.

The chain links TRBV6-5 to TRBJ1-5, with 8 bases fitting TRBD1. Germline V gene data show CDR1 as MNHEY and CDR2 as SVGAGI. The length of the CDR3 is 15 residues. With V trimmed by 5 bases and J by 3 bases, 6 bases remained unmatched. As DNA, the CDR3 is TGTGCCAGCAGTACTGACAGGGGAACCAATCAGCCCCAGCATTTT. This translates into CASSTDRGTNQPQHF.

The CDR3 is CASSLSGQSYEQYF. The CDR3 region has the DNA TGTGCCAGCAGCTTGTCGGGACAATCCTACGAGCAGTACTTC. The chain combines TRBV5-6 with TRBJ2-7; D may be TRBD1 (6 bases). CDR1 is SGHDT, CDR2 YYEEEE, per germline. Trimming took 1 base from V and 1 from J, leaving 9 bases between them. The CDR3 contains 14 residues.

The chain recombines TRBV6-1 with TRBJ2-1; no definite D call. The length of the CDR3 is 10 residues. Looked up from germline, CDR1 is MNHNS and CDR2 is SASEGT. V dropped 2 bases and J dropped 15 bases, with 8 bases sitting between them. The DNA of the CDR3 is TGTGCCAGCAGTGAACCCGGTTGGTTCTTC. Amino acid sequence: CASSEPGWFF.

The CDR3 region is CASSLRARGNQPQHF. The CDR3 region has the DNA TGTGCCAGCAGCTTGCGGGCGAGAGGGAATCAGCCCCAGCATTTT. The chain combines TRBV5-6 with TRBJ1-5; D not resolved. The CDR3 is 15 amino acids. The germline gives CDR1 SGHDT, CDR2 YYEEEE. V lost 1 base, J lost 4 bases, and 12 bases lay in between.

The chain has TRBV30 and TRBJ2-6; the D gene is possibly TRBD1 (5 bases). V was clipped by 5 bases and J by 5 bases, with 13 bases between them. CDR1 is GTSNPN, CDR2 SVGIG, per germline (reference sequence). This CDR3 is built from 14 residues. CDR3 protein: CAWAHGARANVLTF. CDR3 coding DNA: TGTGCCTGGGCCCATGGGGCCCGGGCCAACGTCCTGACTTTC.

The chain joins TRBV28 to TRBJ2-5; D may be TRBD2 (6 bases). V was clipped by 10 bases and J by 11 bases, with 20 bases between them. Looked up from germline, CDR1 is MDHEN and CDR2 is SYDVKM. The CDR3 has 12 residues. CDR3 residues: CATHRSPGLQYF. In DNA, the CDR3 is TGTGCCACCCACCGATCCCCCGGACTACAGTACTTC.

This chain connects TRBV28 to TRBJ2-1; 9 bases are shared with TRBD1. Looked up from germline, CDR1 is MDHEN and CDR2 is SYDVKM. With V trimmed by 6 bases and J by 6 bases, 12 bases remained unmatched. The CDR3 spans 16 residues. The CDR3 loop reads CASSLVRDRASNEQFF. The CDR3 nucleotides are TGTGCCAGCAGCTTAGTCCGGGACAGGGCGTCCAATGAGCAGTTCTTC.

The genes are TRBV30 and TRBJ2-5; 9 positions agree with TRBD1. The CDR3 spans 15 residues. Germline loops: CDR1 GTSNPN, CDR2 SVGIG (reference sequence). The J segment lost 5 bases and the V segment lost 2 bases, leaving 9 bases of the junction unmatched. DNA for the CDR3: TGTGCCTGGAGTACCCCGACAGGGGGGCAGGAGACCCAGTACTTC. It codes for CAWSTPTGGQETQYF.

The V call is TRBV6-1, the J call TRBJ2-2; D might be TRBD1 (5 bases). Germline-derived CDR1 and CDR2 are MNHNS and SASEGT. The ends were cut back, 8 bases at V and 5 bases at J, with 12 bases in the middle. The CDR3 has 13 amino acids. CDR3 nucleotide sequence: TGTGCCAGCGGGCAGGGTGTGACCGGGGAGCTGTTTTTT. Encoded protein: CASGQGVTGELFF.

The gene calls are TRBV10-1 and TRBJ2-5; 8 bases are shared with TRBD2. The CDR3 covers 14 residues. Germline assignment: CDR1 WNHNN and CDR2 SYGVQD (reference sequence). The J segment lost 5 bases and the V segment lost 4 bases, leaving 6 bases of the junction unmatched. CDR3 region: CASSAAAGGETQYF. CDR3 nucleotides: TGCGCCAGCAGTGCGGCGGCGGGGGGCGAGACCCAGTACTTC.

This clone appeared a few times. V gene TRBV7-3 combines with J gene TRBJ2-1; no reliable D call. CDR3 length equals 13 residues. Germline CDR1 and CDR2: SGHTA and FQGTGA. V gave up 4 bases and J gave up 5 bases, with 9 bases separating them. Here the CDR3 DNA reads TGTGCCAGCAGCTCAGTGGCCCACAATGAGCAGTTCTTC. It yields the protein CASSSVAHNEQFF.

The gene calls are TRBV19 and TRBJ1-5; 7 bases align to TRBD1. CDR3 size: 13 residues. CDR1 LNHDA and CDR2 SQIVND come from the germline V gene (reference sequence). Unmatched junction bases numbered 7, after V lost 10 bases and J lost 4 bases. The CDR3: CATRDRTNQPQHF. CDR3 coding DNA: TGTGCCACCCGGGACAGAACTAATCAGCCCCAGCATTTT.

This clone came up a few times. The chain's CDR3 is CASSYASGSNTGELFF. The CDR3 nucleotides read TGTGCCAGCAGCTACGCTAGCGGGTCGAACACCGGGGAGCTGTTTTTT. J is TRBJ2-2 and V is TRBV7-9, with 8 positions matching TRBD2. The CDR3 contains 16 residues. Germline V lookup: CDR1 SEHNR, CDR2 FQNEAQ (reference sequence). The V segment lost 4 bases and the J segment 0 bases; nucleotides outside the gene matches: 4.

The chain is built from TRBV19 and TRBJ1-5, with D possibly being TRBD1 (6 bases). V was shortened by 4 bases and J by 6 bases, with 13 bases between the two germline ends. In germline, CDR1 is LNHDA, CDR2 SQIVND (reference sequence). The CDR3 extends over 14 amino acids. The CDR3 DNA reads TGTGCCAGTAGTACCGGGACACTCGTTCAGCCCCAGCATTTT. Translating it yields CASSTGTLVQPQHF.